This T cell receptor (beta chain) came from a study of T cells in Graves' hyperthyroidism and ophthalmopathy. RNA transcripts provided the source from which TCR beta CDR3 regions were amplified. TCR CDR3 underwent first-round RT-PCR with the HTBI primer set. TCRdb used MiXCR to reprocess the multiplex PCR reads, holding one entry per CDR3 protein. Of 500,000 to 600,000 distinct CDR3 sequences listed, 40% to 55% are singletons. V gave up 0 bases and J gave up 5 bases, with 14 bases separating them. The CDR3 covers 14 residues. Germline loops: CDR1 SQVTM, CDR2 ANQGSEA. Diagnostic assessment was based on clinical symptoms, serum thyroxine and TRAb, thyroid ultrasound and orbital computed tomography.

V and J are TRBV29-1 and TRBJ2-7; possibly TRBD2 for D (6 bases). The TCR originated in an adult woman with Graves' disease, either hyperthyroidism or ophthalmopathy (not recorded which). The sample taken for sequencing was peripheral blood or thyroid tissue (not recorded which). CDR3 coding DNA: TGCAGCGTTGAAGATCGGACTACTAGCAACGAGCAGTACTTC. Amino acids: CSVEDRTTSNEQYF.